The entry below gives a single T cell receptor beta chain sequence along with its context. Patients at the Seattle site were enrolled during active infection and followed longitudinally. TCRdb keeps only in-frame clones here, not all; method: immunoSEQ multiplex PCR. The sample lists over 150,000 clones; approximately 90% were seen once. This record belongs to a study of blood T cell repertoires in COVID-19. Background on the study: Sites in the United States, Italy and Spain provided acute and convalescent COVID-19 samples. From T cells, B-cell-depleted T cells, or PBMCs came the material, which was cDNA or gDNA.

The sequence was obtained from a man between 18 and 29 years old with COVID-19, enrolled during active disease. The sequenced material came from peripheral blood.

CDR3 residues: CAISQGAPDSGNTIYF. The CDR3, as DNA: TGTGCCATCAGTCAGGGGGCTCCCGACTCTGGAAACACCATATATTTT. The V call is TRBV10-3, the J call TRBJ1-3, with 8 bases that match TRBD1. The germline V gene encodes CDR1 ENHRY and CDR2 SYGVKD. This CDR3 spans 16 amino acids. V lost 5 bases, J lost 0 bases, and 6 bases stayed unmatched.